The 20 T cell receptor beta chains reported below all come from one sample, sequenced in a study of T cells in Graves' hyperthyroidism and ophthalmopathy. The investigators amplified TCR beta CDR3 regions from RNA transcripts. The HTBI primer set drove a first-round RT-PCR of the TCR CDR3. One entry per CDR3 protein results from TCRdb running MiXCR on the multiplex PCR reads. The sample contains roughly 160,000 distinct CDR3 sequences, less than 10% of which appear only once. The sample taken for sequencing was blood. The receptors stem from a young woman with Graves' hyperthyroidism that later progressed to Graves' ophthalmopathy.

The table lists this clonotype with many counts. J is TRBJ2-3 and V is TRBV7-3; 10 bases fit TRBD2. CDR1 is SGHTA, CDR2 FQGTGA, per germline. V lost 2 bases, J lost 3 bases, and 14 bases stayed unmatched. The CDR3 sequence is 19 residues long. Here the CDR3 reads CASSLLGGASGSSTDTQYF. Written as DNA, the CDR3 is TGTGCCAGCAGCTTACTCGGCGGGGCTAGCGGGAGTAGTACAGATACGCAGTATTTT.

There are many counts of this clonotype. The rearrangement links TRBV9 to TRBJ2-5; TRBD1 is a possible D gene (5 bases). Between the trimmed V and J ends, which lost 0 bases and 4 bases, there was a span of 13 bases. This CDR3 has 15 amino acids. CDR1 is SGDLS, CDR2 YYNGEE, per germline. The CDR3 reads CASSVVGRVAETQYF. Here the CDR3 DNA reads TGTGCCAGCAGCGTAGTCGGCAGGGTCGCAGAGACCCAGTACTTC. The full variable domain, its missing parts supplied by reference TRBV9 and TRBJ2-5, is DSGVTQTPKHLITATGQRVTLRCSPRSGDLSVYWYQQSLDQGLQFLIQYYNGEERAKGNILERFSAQQFPDLHSELNLSSLELGDSALYFCASSVVGRVAETQYFGPGTRLLVL.

The rearrangement joins TRBV13 to TRBJ2-7; D not certain. In germline, CDR1 is PRHDT, CDR2 FYEKMQ (reference sequence). V was clipped by 1 base and J by 7 bases, with 8 bases between them. There are 12 residues in the CDR3. This CDR3 reads CASSLDRREQYF. In nucleotides, the CDR3 is TGTGCCAGCAGCTTAGACAGACGGGAGCAGTACTTC.

This clonotype was observed a handful of times. The chain is built from TRBV9 and TRBJ1-4, with D hard to call. CDR1 is SGDLS and CDR2 is YYNGEE in the germline V gene. This CDR3 is built from 16 residues. V gave up 3 bases and J gave up 1 base, with 13 bases separating them. The CDR3 DNA is TGTGCCAGCAGCGCTGAGTCGGGAGGAACTAATGAAAAACTGTTTTTT. This codes for CASSAESGGTNEKLFF.

This clonotype has ten or more counts. The rearrangement joins TRBV12-3 or TRBV12-4 to TRBJ1-5; D might be TRBD1 (5 bases). The CDR3 contains 14 residues. Trimming removed 5 bases from V and 4 bases from J, with 12 bases in between. Written as DNA, the CDR3 is TGTGCCAGCAGTGTCCAGGGTAGGAATCAGCCCCAGCATTTT. It encodes CASSVQGRNQPQHF.

This clonotype was seen a few times. This chain links TRBV20-1 with TRBJ2-2; 9 bases align to TRBD2. The CDR3 sequence is 18 residues long. V was clipped by 1 base and J by 1 base; unmatched bases: 10. From germline, CDR1 is DFQATT and CDR2 SNEGSKA (reference sequence). The CDR3 loop reads CSARVPPTSGLNTGELFF. The CDR3 DNA reads TGCAGTGCTAGAGTTCCCCCGACTAGCGGACTGAACACCGGGGAGCTGTTTTTT.

In this sample, this clonotype turned up many times. V and J are TRBV6-1 and TRBJ1-4; 9 bases are shared with TRBD1. The CDR3 totals 14 residues. Germline V gene lookup returns CDR1 MNHNS and CDR2 SASEGT. V trimming: 6 bases; J trimming: 6 bases; junction bases outside the gene matches: 5. Here the CDR3 DNA reads TGTGCCAGCAGCCGGGACAGGGCCGATGAAAAACTGTTTTTT. Amino acids: CASSRDRADEKLFF.

The table lists this clonotype with many counts. This chain joins TRBV19 and TRBJ2-7; 8 nucleotides align to TRBD1. With 5 bases clipped from V and 5 bases from J, the junction kept 8 bases outside the gene matches. This CDR3 contains 14 residues. Germline-derived CDR1 and CDR2 are LNHDA and SQIVND (reference sequence). In nucleotides, the CDR3 is TGTGCCAGTAGTCAATGGGACAGGTCGGACGAGCAGTACTTC. It yields the protein CASSQWDRSDEQYF.

The chain combines TRBV20-1 with TRBJ1-6; 8 bases fit TRBD1. V was clipped by 6 bases and J by 5 bases; unmatched bases: 9. CDR1 and CDR2 from the germline V gene are DFQATT and SNEGSKA (reference sequence). The CDR3 runs to 15 residues. DNA of the CDR3: TGCAGTGCCCCCCCAGGGACAGGAGATAATTCACCCCTCCACTTT. It translates to CSAPPGTGDNSPLHF.

To note about this clonotype: This may stem from a read error, because a much larger clone lies one nucleotide away. The chain joins TRBV29-1 to TRBJ1-1; possible D gene TRBD1, 6 bases. CDR3 length: 13 residues. Germline lookup yields CDR1 SQVTM and CDR2 ANQGSEA. Written as DNA, the CDR3 is TGCAGCTCCGTTCCGGGGGGAGGGGGAGAAGCTCTCTTT. Its protein product is CSSVPGGGGEALF. Full variable domain (remainder filled in from reference TRBV29-1 and TRBJ1-1): SAVISQKPSRDICQRGTSLTIQCQVDSQVTMMFWYRQQPGQSLTLIATANQGSEATYESGFVIDKFPISRPNLTFSTLTVSNMSPEDSSIYLCSSVPGGGGEALFGQGTRLTVV.

In this sample, this clonotype turned up many times. The chain uses TRBV5-1 and TRBJ2-2, with D possibly TRBD2 on 5 matching bases. The V and J ends lost 2 bases and 7 bases respectively, with 15 bases between them. The germline V gene has CDR1 SGHRS and CDR2 YFSETQ. The CDR3 consists of 15 residues. Here the CDR3 DNA reads TGCGCCAGCAGCTTATCCGACCCGAGGGTCGGGGAGCTGTTTTTT. Amino acids: CASSLSDPRVGELFF.

This clonotype occurred many times. The rearrangement uses TRBV15 and TRBJ1-4, with TRBD1 identical over 9 bases. With V trimmed by 3 bases and J by 6 bases, 5 bases remained unmatched. This CDR3 has 15 amino acids. Germline CDR1 is LNHNV and CDR2 is YYDKDF (reference sequence). The CDR3 loop is CATSSKTGGDEKLFF. In nucleotides, the CDR3 is TGTGCCACCAGCAGCAAGACAGGGGGGGATGAAAAACTGTTTTTT.

This clonotype came up many times. V and J are TRBV29-1 and TRBJ2-1; possibly TRBD2 for D (6 bases). Germline V gene sequence: CDR1 SQVTM, CDR2 ANQGSEA. V was clipped by 5 bases and J by 6 bases, with 14 bases between them. The CDR3 consists of 13 residues. The CDR3 coding sequence is TGCAGCGTTTTGGGGGGTTTGGGCAATGAGCAGTTCTTC. Amino acids: CSVLGGLGNEQFF.

This clonotype came up many times. The J gene is TRBJ1-5, the V gene TRBV27, with 8 bases aligning to TRBD1. Losses at the gene ends were 5 bases for V and 4 bases for J; bases not matched to a gene: 4. Looked up from germline, CDR1 is MNHEY and CDR2 is SMNVEV (reference sequence). CDR3 size: 14 residues. The CDR3, as DNA: TGTGCCAGCAGTACCGACAGGGGTAATCAGCCCCAGCATTTT. The encoded protein is CASSTDRGNQPQHF.

This clonotype has ten or more counts. V is TRBV30 and J is TRBJ1-2; D is unclear. Germline CDR1 is GTSNPN and CDR2 is SVGIG (reference sequence). V was trimmed by 3 bases and J by 5 bases, leaving 13 bases between them. The CDR3 length is 13 residues. The CDR3 reads CAWSGSLKYGYTF. CDR3 DNA: TGTGCCTGGAGCGGAAGTCTGAAATATGGCTACACCTTC.

Many counts were recorded for this clonotype. The rearrangement links TRBV24-1 to TRBJ2-1, with 8 bases that match TRBD1. CDR1 is KGHDR and CDR2 is SFDVKD in the germline V gene. The CDR3 length is 16 residues. Trimming removed 4 bases from V and 0 bases from J; junction bases left unmatched: 4. The CDR3 loop reads CATSDRDRGSYNEQFF. DNA of the CDR3: TGTGCCACCAGTGACCGTGACAGGGGCTCCTACAATGAGCAGTTCTTC.

The chain employs TRBV20-1 and TRBJ1-1; TRBD1 matches 12 bases. Trimming removed 4 bases from V and 4 bases from J; junction bases left unmatched: 16. The CDR3 is made up of 18 amino acids. The V gene's germline CDR1 is DFQATT and CDR2 SNEGSKA (reference sequence). The CDR3 protein is CSAIETGTGGYWGTEAFF. In nucleotides, the CDR3 is TGCAGTGCTATCGAAACCGGGACAGGGGGCTATTGGGGCACTGAAGCTTTCTTT.

This clonotype appeared many times. The chain couples TRBV28 to TRBJ1-5, with TRBD1 as a possible D gene (5 bases). Germline V lookup: CDR1 MDHEN, CDR2 SYDVKM. CDR3 length: 13 amino acids. V lost 8 bases to trimming and J lost 9 bases, with 17 bases between them. CDR3 in DNA: TGTGCCAGCTTGAAGATAGTAACAGGGCCCCAGCATTTT. It codes for CASLKIVTGPQHF.

The V and J genes are TRBV19 and TRBJ2-3, with 8 positions matching TRBD2. The junction had 7 bases not matched to a gene; V was cut back by 10 bases and J by 4 bases. This CDR3 is 13 amino acids long. Germline values: CDR1 LNHDA, CDR2 SQIVND (reference sequence). This CDR3 is CATRTSRPDTQYF. In DNA form, the CDR3 reads TGTGCCACTAGGACTAGCCGGCCAGATACGCAGTATTTT.

There are many counts of this clonotype. V usage is TRBV6-6 and J usage is TRBJ2-5, with TRBD1 matching over 7 bases. V lost 3 bases and J lost 2; bases outside the gene matches: 6. Looked up from germline, CDR1 is MNHNY and CDR2 is SVGAGI (reference sequence). The CDR3 is made up of 15 amino acids. The CDR3 sequence is CASSYYGTEQETQYF. The CDR3 coding sequence is TGTGCCAGCAGTTATTACGGGACAGAACAAGAGACCCAGTACTTC.